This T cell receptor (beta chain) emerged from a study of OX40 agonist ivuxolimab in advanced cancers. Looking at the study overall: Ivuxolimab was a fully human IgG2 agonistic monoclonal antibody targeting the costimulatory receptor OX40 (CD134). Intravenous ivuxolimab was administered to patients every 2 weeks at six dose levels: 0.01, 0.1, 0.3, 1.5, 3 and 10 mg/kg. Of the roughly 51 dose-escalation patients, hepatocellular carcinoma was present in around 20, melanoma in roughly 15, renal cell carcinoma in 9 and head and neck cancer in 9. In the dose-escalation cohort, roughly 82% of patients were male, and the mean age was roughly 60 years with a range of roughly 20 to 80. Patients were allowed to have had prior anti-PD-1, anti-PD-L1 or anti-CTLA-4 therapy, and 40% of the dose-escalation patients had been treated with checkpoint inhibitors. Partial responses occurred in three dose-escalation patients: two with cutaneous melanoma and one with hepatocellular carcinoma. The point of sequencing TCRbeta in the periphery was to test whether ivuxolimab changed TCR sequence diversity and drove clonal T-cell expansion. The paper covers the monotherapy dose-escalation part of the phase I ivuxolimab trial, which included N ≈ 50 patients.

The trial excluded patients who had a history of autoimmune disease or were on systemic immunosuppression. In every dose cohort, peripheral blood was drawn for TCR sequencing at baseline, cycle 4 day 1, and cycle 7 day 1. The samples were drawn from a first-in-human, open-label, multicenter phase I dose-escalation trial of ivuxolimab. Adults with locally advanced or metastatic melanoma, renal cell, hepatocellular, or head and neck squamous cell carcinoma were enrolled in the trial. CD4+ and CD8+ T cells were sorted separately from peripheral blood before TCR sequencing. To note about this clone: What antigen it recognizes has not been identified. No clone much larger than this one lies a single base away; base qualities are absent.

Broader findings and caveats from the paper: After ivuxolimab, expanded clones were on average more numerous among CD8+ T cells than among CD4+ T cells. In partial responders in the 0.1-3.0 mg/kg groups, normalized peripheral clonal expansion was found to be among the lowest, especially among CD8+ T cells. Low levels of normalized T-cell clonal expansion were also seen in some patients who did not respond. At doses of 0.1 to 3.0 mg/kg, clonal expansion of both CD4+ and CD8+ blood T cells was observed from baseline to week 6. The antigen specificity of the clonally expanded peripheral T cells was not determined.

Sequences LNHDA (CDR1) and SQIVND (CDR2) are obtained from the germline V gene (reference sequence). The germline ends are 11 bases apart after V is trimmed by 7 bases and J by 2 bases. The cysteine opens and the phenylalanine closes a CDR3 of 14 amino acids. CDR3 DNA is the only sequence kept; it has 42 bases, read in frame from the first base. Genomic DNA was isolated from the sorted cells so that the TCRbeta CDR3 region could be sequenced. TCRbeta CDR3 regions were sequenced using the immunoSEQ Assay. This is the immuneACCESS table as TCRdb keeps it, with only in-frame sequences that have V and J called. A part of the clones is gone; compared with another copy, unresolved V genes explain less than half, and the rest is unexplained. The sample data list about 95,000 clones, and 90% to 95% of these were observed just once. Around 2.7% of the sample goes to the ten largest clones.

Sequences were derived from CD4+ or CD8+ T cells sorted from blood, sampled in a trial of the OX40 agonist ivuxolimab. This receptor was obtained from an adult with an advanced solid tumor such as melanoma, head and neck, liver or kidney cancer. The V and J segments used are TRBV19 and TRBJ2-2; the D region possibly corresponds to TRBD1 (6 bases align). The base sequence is TGTGCCAGTAACAGGGTGCTAAACACCGGGGAGCTGTTTTTT. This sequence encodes CASNRVLNTGELFF.